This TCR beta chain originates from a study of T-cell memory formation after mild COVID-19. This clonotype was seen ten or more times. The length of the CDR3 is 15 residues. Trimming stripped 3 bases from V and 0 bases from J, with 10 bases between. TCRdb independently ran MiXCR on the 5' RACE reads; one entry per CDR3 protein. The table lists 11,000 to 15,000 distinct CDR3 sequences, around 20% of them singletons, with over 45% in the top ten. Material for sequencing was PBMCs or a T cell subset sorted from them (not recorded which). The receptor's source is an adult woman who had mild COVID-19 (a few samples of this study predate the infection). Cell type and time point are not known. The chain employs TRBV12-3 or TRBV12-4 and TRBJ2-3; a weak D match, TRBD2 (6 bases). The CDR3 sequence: CASSFYGGSTDTQYF. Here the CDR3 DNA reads TGTGCCAGCAGTTTTTACGGGGGTAGCACAGATACGCAGTATTTT.